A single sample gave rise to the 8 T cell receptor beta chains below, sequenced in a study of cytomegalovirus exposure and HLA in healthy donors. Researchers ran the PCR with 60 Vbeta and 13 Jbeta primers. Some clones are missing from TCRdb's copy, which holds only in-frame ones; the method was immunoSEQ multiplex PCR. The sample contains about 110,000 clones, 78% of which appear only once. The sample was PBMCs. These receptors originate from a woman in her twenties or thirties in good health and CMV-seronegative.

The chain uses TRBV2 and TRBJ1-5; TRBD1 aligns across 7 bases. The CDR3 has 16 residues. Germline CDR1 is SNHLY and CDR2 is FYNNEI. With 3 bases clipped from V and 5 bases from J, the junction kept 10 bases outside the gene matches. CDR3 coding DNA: TGTGCCAGCAGTGATCCGACAGGGTCTCATCATCAGCCCCAGCATTTT. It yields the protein CASSDPTGSHHQPQHF. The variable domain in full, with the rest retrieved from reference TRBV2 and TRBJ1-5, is EPEVTQTPSHQVTQMGQEVILRCVPISNHLYFYWYRQILGQKVEFLVSFYNNEISEKSEIFDDQFSVERPDGSNFTLKIRSTKLEDSAMYFCASSDPTGSHHQPQHFGDGTRLSIL.

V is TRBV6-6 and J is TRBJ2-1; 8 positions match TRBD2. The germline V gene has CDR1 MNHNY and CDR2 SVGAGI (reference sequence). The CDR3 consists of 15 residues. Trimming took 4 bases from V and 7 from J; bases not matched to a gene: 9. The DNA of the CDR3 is TGTGCCAGCAGTTCCCGGGATAGCGGGACAAATGAGCAGTTCTTC. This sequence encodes CASSSRDSGTNEQFF.

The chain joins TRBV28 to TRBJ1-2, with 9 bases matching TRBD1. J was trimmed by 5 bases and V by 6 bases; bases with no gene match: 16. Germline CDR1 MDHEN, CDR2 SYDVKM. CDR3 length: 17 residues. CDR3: CASSNRDRVSVTYGYTF. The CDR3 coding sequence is TGTGCCAGCAGCAACCGGGACAGGGTGTCCGTAACGTATGGCTACACCTTC.

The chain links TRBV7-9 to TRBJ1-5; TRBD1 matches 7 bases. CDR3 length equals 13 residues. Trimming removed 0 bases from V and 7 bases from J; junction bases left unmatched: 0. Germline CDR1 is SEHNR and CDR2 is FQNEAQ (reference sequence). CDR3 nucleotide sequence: TGTGCCAGCAGCTTAGCACAGGGGCAGCCCCAGCATTTT. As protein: CASSLAQGQPQHF.

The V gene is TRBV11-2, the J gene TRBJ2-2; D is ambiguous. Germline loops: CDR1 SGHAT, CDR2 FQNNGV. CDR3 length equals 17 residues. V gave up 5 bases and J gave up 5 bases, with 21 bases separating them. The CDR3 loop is CASSQSLDRVRTGELFF. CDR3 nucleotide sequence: TGTGCCAGCAGCCAAAGTCTCGACCGGGTCCGGACCGGGGAGCTGTTTTTT.

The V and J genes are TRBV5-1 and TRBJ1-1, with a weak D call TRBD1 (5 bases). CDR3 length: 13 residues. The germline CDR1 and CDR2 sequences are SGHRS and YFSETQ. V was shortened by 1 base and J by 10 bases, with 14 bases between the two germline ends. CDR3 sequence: CASSLSPERGAFF. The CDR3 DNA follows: TGCGCCAGCAGCTTGAGTCCTGAAAGGGGAGCTTTCTTT.

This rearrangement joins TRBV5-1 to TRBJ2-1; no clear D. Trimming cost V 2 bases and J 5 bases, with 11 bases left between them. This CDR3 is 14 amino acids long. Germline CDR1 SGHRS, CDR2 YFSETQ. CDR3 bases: TGCGCCAGCAGCTTTGTGTCAGGTGACAATGAGCAGTTCTTC. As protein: CASSFVSGDNEQFF.

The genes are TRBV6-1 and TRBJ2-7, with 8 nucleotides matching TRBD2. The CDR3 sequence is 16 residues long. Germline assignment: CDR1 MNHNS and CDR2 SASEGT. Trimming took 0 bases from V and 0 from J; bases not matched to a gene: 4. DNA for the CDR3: TGTGCCAGCAGTGAAGCCGCTAGCGGGTACTCCTACGAGCAGTACTTC. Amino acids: CASSEAASGYSYEQYF.